These T cell receptor beta chains were read from a single sample in a study of shared clonotypes between healthy human individuals. Produced via immunoSEQ multiplex PCR; TCRdb's table is partial and in-frame only. The top ten clones hold under 2% of a sample with nearly 750,000 clones, around 70% of them seen once. Material for sequencing was memory CD4+ T cells sorted from blood. These receptors were collected from a woman in her twenties or thirties in good health. The conserved cysteine and the conserved F or W are not part of the CDR3 here.

v_call,cdr3_aa
TRBV7-9,ASSKIHTLAAEEQF
TRBV28,ASSPRARYTEAF
TRBV28,ASSLLAGNGVNSGYT
TRBV27,ASRNPGPGSNEQF
TRBV5-1,ASSLDPGGLGYT
TRBV6-1,ASSGRGIQH
TRBV19,ASSLWTSGKLETQY
TRBV27,ASKVLYSGEGRKGQY
TRBV5-1,ASSLGQMGTEAF
TRBV18,ASSPYQIGSNTGELF
TRBV5-4,ASTKEGGSSYEQY
TRBV10-3,ASSADRGQAGTDTQY
TRBV5-6,ASSSGRGTDTQY
TRBV4-1,ASSQVLSVNEQF
TRBV6-5,ASSYDSNTEAF
TRBV28,ASSPSGQGGSYEQY
TRBV7-8,ASSTGTSGSVVYEQY
TRBV18,ASSPQSGQEETQY
TRBV28,ASSFLVGPERTEAF
TRBV19,ASTAGAFPYEQY
TRBV6-5,ASSYSSRGQSYEQY
TRBV11-2,ASSTLWGRGPTGELF
TRBV7-9,ASSLSPSYEQY
TRBV11-2,ASRSLVSYEQY
TRBV7-2,ASSLVPGANEQF
TRBV4-1,ASSQASLQLAF
TRBV7-3,ASSKQRTESQYNEQF
TRBV6-1,ASSARLAASSYEQY
TRBV11-3,ASSLSFGGSGELF
TRBV6-1,ASSDFTSGRAKDTQY
TRBV11-3,ASSAPGRTGELF
TRBV11-2,ASSPLRRSRGLSYEQY
TRBV28,ASRGAGQGQEKLF
TRBV19,ASSSLAGGETQY
TRBV2,ASRAGTSGRTNSGANVLT
TRBV5-6,ASSQYRGGTEAF
TRBV5-1,ASSLQGKGYEQY
TRBV5-1,ASSLGGQGAREKLF
TRBV7-3,ASSPSTGNTEAF
TRBV5-1,ASSLDRGQETQY
TRBV7-9,ASNTGPDTQY
TRBV11-2,ASSPGGGGSYEQF
TRBV2,ACSGLRGNEQY
TRBV19,ASKDGDQPQH
TRBV25-1,ASTSSGNLRKTQY